The 30 T cell receptor beta chains in this list originate from one sample, sequenced in a study of blood T cell repertoires in COVID-19. Here immunoSEQ multiplex PCR was the method, and the copy in TCRdb shows in-frame clones only, minus some. This table holds 250,000 to 350,000 clones, nearly 90% found once. The sequencing input was PBMCs or T cells enriched from blood (not recorded which). Receptor source: a woman aged 30 to 39 who had recovered from COVID-19.

For the CDR3, the DNA is TGTGCCAGCAGCGCCAGTCCCGGGAACGAAAAACTGTTTTTT. It is translated as CASSASPGNEKLFF. V and J are TRBV6-4 and TRBJ1-4; the D is unclear. V lost 6 bases, J lost 8 bases, and 16 bases lay in between. In germline, CDR1 is MRHNA, CDR2 SNTAGT. The CDR3 is 14 residues long.

CDR3 in amino acids: CASSIGAGSQETQYF. CDR3 DNA: TGTGCCAGTAGTATTGGAGCGGGGAGCCAAGAGACCCAGTACTTC. This chain connects TRBV19 to TRBJ2-5; 7 bases are a match to TRBD2. Germline values: CDR1 LNHDA, CDR2 SQIVND (reference sequence). This CDR3 is built from 15 residues. V trimming: 3 bases; J trimming: 1 base; junction bases outside the gene matches: 5.

The chain uses TRBV29-1 and TRBJ1-1; no clear D gene. Germline V CDR1 and CDR2: SQVTM, ANQGSEA. Trimming left V 2 bases short and J 3 bases short, with 7 bases between. The CDR3 totals 12 residues. CDR3 loop: CSVEREDTEAFF. DNA of the CDR3: TGCAGCGTTGAAAGGGAGGACACTGAAGCTTTCTTT. The whole variable domain, remainder taken from reference TRBV29-1 and TRBJ1-1, is SAVISQKPSRDICQRGTSLTIQCQVDSQVTMMFWYRQQPGQSLTLIATANQGSEATYESGFVIDKFPISRPNLTFSTLTVSNMSPEDSSIYLCSVEREDTEAFFGQGTRLTVV.

The chain joins TRBV6-2 or TRBV6-3 to TRBJ1-2; a possible D gene is TRBD1 (6 bases). The CDR3 is 13 amino acids. V lost 5 bases and J 7 bases, leaving 14 bases between the germline ends. Looked up from germline, CDR1 is MNHEY and CDR2 is SVGEGT. This chain's CDR3 is CASSTQRTVGYTF. The CDR3 DNA reads as TGTGCCAGCAGTACACAGAGGACAGTTGGCTACACCTTC.

The rearrangement uses TRBV10-3 and TRBJ1-2; no clear D. Germline V lookup: CDR1 ENHRY, CDR2 SYGVKD. V shed 10 bases and J shed 7 bases, with 16 bases lying between them. The CDR3 is 12 amino acids. The CDR3 DNA sequence: TGTGCCACCCATGGGAGGGTAGGTGGCTACACCTTC. This gives the protein CATHGRVGGYTF.

V gene TRBV7-9 combines with J gene TRBJ2-5; D might be TRBD2 (7 bases). The CDR3 covers 14 residues. CDR1 and CDR2 from the germline V gene are SEHNR and FQNEAQ (reference sequence). Trimming removed 2 bases from V and 5 bases from J, with 12 bases in between. This chain's CDR3 is CASSLRGARETQYF. The CDR3 nucleotides read TGTGCCAGCAGCTTACGGGGGGCGAGGGAGACCCAGTACTTC.

The chain is built from TRBV5-5 and TRBJ2-3, with 7 positions matching TRBD1. The length of the CDR3 is 16 residues. Germline V lookup: CDR1 SGHKS, CDR2 YYEKEE (reference sequence). Trimming at V came to 7 bases and at J to 4 bases, leaving 15 bases not matched to a gene. The CDR3 sequence is CASQSGGPQGPDTQYF. CDR3 in DNA: TGTGCCAGCCAGTCAGGGGGACCTCAGGGCCCAGATACGCAGTATTTT. Based on the CDR3 plus reference TRBV5-5 and TRBJ2-3, the full variable domain is DAGVTQSPTHLIKTRGQQVTLRCSPISGHKSVSWYQQVLGQGPQFIFQYYEKEERGRGNFPDRFSARQFPNYSSELNVNALLLGDSALYLCASQSGGPQGPDTQYFGPGTRLTVL.

This sequence joins TRBV3-1 (or the pseudogene TRBV3-2) and TRBJ1-2; 9 bases align to TRBD1. The V segment lost 3 bases and the J segment 6 bases; nucleotides outside the gene matches: 8. CDR1 is LGHDT, CDR2 YNNKEL, per germline (reference sequence). The CDR3 is 15 amino acids. The CDR3 DNA follows: TGTGCCAGCAGCCAGGCCGGGACAGGGTCGGATGGCTACACCTTC. This translates into CASSQAGTGSDGYTF.

V usage is TRBV2 and J usage is TRBJ1-1; perhaps TRBD1 as D (5 bases). The ends were cut back, 6 bases at V and 1 base at J, with 12 bases in the middle. Germline lookup yields CDR1 SNHLY and CDR2 FYNNEI. The CDR3 covers 14 residues. The CDR3 here is CASRGVEGNTEAFF. The CDR3 DNA sequence: TGTGCCAGCAGGGGGGTGGAGGGGAACACTGAAGCTTTCTTT.

This sequence joins TRBV5-5 and TRBJ1-2, with D perhaps matching TRBD1 (5 bases). Germline CDR1 is SGHKS and CDR2 is YYEKEE (reference sequence). This CDR3 region has 14 residues. The germline V and J ends were trimmed by 1 base and 4 bases, with 11 bases remaining between them. CDR3 protein: CASSLTGTLYGYTF. The CDR3, as DNA: TGTGCCAGCAGCTTGACCGGGACTCTCTATGGCTACACCTTC.

V usage is TRBV7-6 and J usage is TRBJ1-5; D is possibly TRBD1 (5 bases). Germline loops: CDR1 SGHVS, CDR2 FNYEAQ. Between the trimmed V and J ends, which lost 1 base and 1 base, there was a span of 11 bases. This CDR3 has 16 amino acids. The CDR3 loop is CASSLGGGTSNQPQHF. DNA of the CDR3: TGTGCCAGCAGCTTAGGGGGGGGTACAAGCAATCAGCCCCAGCATTTT.

The chain employs TRBV7-9 and TRBJ2-6, with 8 bases lining up with TRBD1. After removal of 1 base from V and 2 bases from J, the junction contained 4 bases not matched to a gene. Germline CDR1 is SEHNR and CDR2 is FQNEAQ (reference sequence). The CDR3 is 17 amino acids. DNA for the CDR3: TGTGCCAGCAGCTTAGGGACAGGGACAGCTGGGGCCAACGTCCTGACTTTC. Protein product: CASSLGTGTAGANVLTF.

The gene calls are TRBV11-2 and TRBJ1-2; 7 bases line up with TRBD1. The germline gives CDR1 SGHAT, CDR2 FQNNGV. With 8 bases clipped from V and 5 bases from J, the junction kept 8 bases outside the gene matches. The CDR3 spans 13 residues. The CDR3 loop reads CASAGQRWYGYTF. The DNA of the CDR3 is TGTGCCAGCGCGGGACAGCGGTGGTATGGCTACACCTTC.

The rearrangement links TRBV5-8 to TRBJ1-2, with D tentatively TRBD1 (5 bases). The CDR3 runs 15 residues. The V and J ends lost 0 bases and 2 bases respectively, with 11 bases between them. Germline assignment: CDR1 SGHTS and CDR2 YDEGEE. CDR3 amino acids: CASSLVRQGNYGYTF. Written as DNA, the CDR3 is TGTGCCAGCAGCTTGGTTCGGCAGGGCAACTATGGCTACACCTTC. Combining the CDR3 with reference TRBV5-8 and TRBJ1-2 gives the whole variable domain EAGVTQSPTHLIKTRGQQATLRCSPISGHTSVYWYQQALGLGLQFLLWYDEGEERNRGNFPPRFSGRQFPNYSSELNVNALELEDSALYLCASSLVRQGNYGYTFGSGTRLTVV.

The chain combines TRBV3-1 (or the pseudogene TRBV3-2) with TRBJ2-1; perhaps TRBD2 as D (5 bases). Germline CDR1 reads LGHDT; CDR2 reads YNNKEL (reference sequence). V shed 3 bases and J shed 5 bases, with 8 bases lying between them. This CDR3 region has 13 residues. Written as DNA, the CDR3 is TGTGCCAGCAGCCAGGGGAGAAACAATGAGCAGTTCTTC. Amino acids: CASSQGRNNEQFF.

The CDR3, as DNA: TGTGCCTGGACCAGGGGCTATGGCTACACCTTC. Translated, it gives CAWTRGYGYTF. The V gene is TRBV30, the J gene TRBJ1-2, with a tentative D call TRBD1 (6 bases). CDR3 length: 11 residues. Looked up from germline, CDR1 is GTSNPN and CDR2 is SVGIG (reference sequence). The V and J ends lost 4 bases and 4 bases respectively, with 7 bases between them.

This clone was seen only once. The gene calls are TRBV15 and TRBJ2-1, with D tentatively TRBD2 (7 bases). V lost 0 bases and J lost 7, with 13 bases in between. The CDR3 length is 15 residues. Germline lookup yields CDR1 LNHNV and CDR2 YYDKDF (reference sequence). The CDR3 DNA reads TGTGCCACCAGCAGAGATCGGGGGGCCCAAAATGAGCAGTTCTTC. As protein: CATSRDRGAQNEQFF.

V and J are TRBV5-4 and TRBJ2-3; weak D call: TRBD2 (7 bases). This CDR3 contains 15 residues. In germline, CDR1 is SGHNT, CDR2 YYREEE (reference sequence). V was trimmed by 4 bases and J by 2 bases, leaving 14 bases between them. CDR3 sequence (DNA): TGTGCCAGCAGCGCCGGCGGGGGCTCCACAGATACGCAGTATTTT. Translated, it gives CASSAGGGSTDTQYF.

The genes are TRBV13 and TRBJ1-6; D may be TRBD1 (5 bases). With 7 bases removed from V and 9 bases from J, the gap between germline ends came to 13 bases. There are 13 residues in the CDR3. Germline V gene lookup returns CDR1 PRHDT and CDR2 FYEKMQ (reference sequence). CDR3 in DNA: TGTGCCAGCAACCGGGGGGATCCTTCACCCCTCCACTTT. It is translated as CASNRGDPSPLHF.

The chain links TRBV9 to TRBJ1-2; D unclear. Germline lookup yields CDR1 SGDLS and CDR2 YYNGEE. Between the trimmed V and J ends, which lost 1 base and 1 base, there was a span of 8 bases. There are 14 residues in the CDR3. CDR3 loop: CASSVSHSNYGYTF. The CDR3 region has the DNA TGTGCCAGCAGCGTATCGCACAGTAACTATGGCTACACCTTC.

The chain employs TRBV7-9 and TRBJ1-1; 8 positions agree with TRBD1. There are 15 residues in the CDR3. The germline V gene encodes CDR1 SEHNR and CDR2 FQNEAQ (reference sequence). V lost 5 bases, J lost 1 base, and 6 bases stayed unmatched. In DNA, the CDR3 is TGTGCCAGCAGCGCCCCGGGACAGGAGAACACTGAAGCTTTCTTT. As protein: CASSAPGQENTEAFF.

This chain connects TRBV2 to TRBJ1-2, with TRBD1 identical over 11 bases. From germline, CDR1 is SNHLY and CDR2 FYNNEI. The CDR3 spans 14 residues. V was pared by 6 bases and J by 7 bases, with 7 bases of the junction left unmatched. The CDR3 nucleotides read TGTGCCAGCAGAAGGGACAGGGGGTTTGGTGGCTACACCTTC. Its protein product is CASRRDRGFGGYTF.

J is TRBJ2-2 and V is TRBV7-2; a possible D gene is TRBD1 (7 bases). Trimming stripped 6 bases from V and 6 bases from J, with 20 bases between. Per germline, CDR1 SGHTA and CDR2 FQGNSA. The CDR3 runs to 16 residues. CDR3 coding DNA: TGTGCCAGCAGTTACGTCATGGACAGGAGGGCCGGGGAGCTGTTTTTT. Amino acids: CASSYVMDRRAGELFF.

The gene calls are TRBV19 and TRBJ1-5; D is ambiguous. CDR3 length: 16 amino acids. V was trimmed by 1 base and J by 2 bases, leaving 12 bases between them. In germline, CDR1 is LNHDA, CDR2 SQIVND (reference sequence). Here the CDR3 reads CASSIGLVGGNQPQHF. CDR3 DNA: TGTGCCAGTAGTATAGGGCTCGTCGGGGGCAATCAGCCCCAGCATTTT. The variable domain in full, with the rest retrieved from reference TRBV19 and TRBJ1-5, is DGGITQSPKYLFRKEGQNVTLSCEQNLNHDAMYWYRQDPGQGLRLIYYSQIVNDFQKGDIAEGYSVSREKKESFPLTVTSAQKNPTAFYLCASSIGLVGGNQPQHFGDGTRLSIL.

The V call is TRBV9, the J call TRBJ1-2; TRBD1 agrees at 8 bases. The germline gives CDR1 SGDLS, CDR2 YYNGEE. J gave up 5 bases and V 4 bases, and 10 bases lay outside the gene matches. The CDR3 is 15 residues long. CDR3 sequence: CASSKPSGTGYGYTF. The DNA of the CDR3 is TGTGCCAGCAGCAAACCATCCGGGACAGGATATGGCTACACCTTC.

This clone was picked up one time. J is TRBJ1-1 and V is TRBV19, with D perhaps matching TRBD1 (6 bases). This CDR3 is built from 13 residues. Germline values: CDR1 LNHDA, CDR2 SQIVND (reference sequence). The V end was cut by 5 bases, the J end by 4 bases, with 11 bases between. CDR3 sequence reads: CASSVLRGTEAFF. CDR3 DNA: TGTGCCAGTAGTGTCCTCAGGGGCACTGAAGCTTTCTTT.

CDR3 amino acids: CASSVDSNYGYTF. For the CDR3, the DNA is TGTGCCAGCAGCGTAGACAGCAACTATGGCTACACCTTC. V is TRBV9 and J is TRBJ1-2; D ambiguous. This CDR3 comprises 13 residues. Germline V gene data show CDR1 as SGDLS and CDR2 as YYNGEE. The V end lost 0 bases, the J end lost 2 bases, and 5 bases lay between the germline ends.

The rearrangement uses TRBV15 and TRBJ2-7; no clear D. Trimming stripped 2 bases from V and 3 bases from J, with 11 bases between. The CDR3 is 14 amino acids. Germline V gene sequence: CDR1 LNHNV, CDR2 YYDKDF (reference sequence). As DNA, the CDR3 is TGTGCCACCAGCAGACTGCTTCAGGACTACGAGCAGTACTTC. Translated, it gives CATSRLLQDYEQYF.

This sequence joins TRBV27 and TRBJ1-4, with 8 bases lining up with TRBD1. This CDR3 region has 15 residues. The germline V gene encodes CDR1 MNHEY and CDR2 SMNVEV (reference sequence). Trimming removed 4 bases from V and 4 bases from J; junction bases left unmatched: 5. In DNA, the CDR3 is TGTGCCAGCAGTTCCCAGGGGGCCCTTAATGAAAAACTGTTTTTT. The encoded protein is CASSSQGALNEKLFF.

The chain combines TRBV5-1 with TRBJ2-2, with D perhaps TRBD1 (6 bases). Germline loops: CDR1 SGHRS, CDR2 YFSETQ. The CDR3 is 13 amino acids. V lost 4 bases, J lost 6 bases, and 10 bases lay in between. The DNA for the CDR3 is TGCGCCAGCAGCCAACAGGGCCCCGGGGAGCTGTTTTTT. Its protein product is CASSQQGPGELFF.